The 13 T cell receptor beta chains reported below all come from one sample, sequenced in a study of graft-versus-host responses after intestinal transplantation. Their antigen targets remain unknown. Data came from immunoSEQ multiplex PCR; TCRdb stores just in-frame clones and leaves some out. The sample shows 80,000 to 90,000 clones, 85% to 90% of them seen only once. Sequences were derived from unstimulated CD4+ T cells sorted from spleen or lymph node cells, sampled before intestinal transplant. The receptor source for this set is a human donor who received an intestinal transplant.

The CDR3: CASSLRLPRDNEQFF. CDR3 nucleotides: TGTGCCAGCAGCTTAAGGCTCCCCCGGGACAATGAGCAGTTCTTC. The chain carries TRBV11-1 and TRBJ2-1; D not resolved. The CDR3 is 15 amino acids. V was cut by 2 bases and J by 5 bases, with 13 bases left in between. CDR1 SGHAT and CDR2 FQDESV come from the germline V gene (reference sequence). Looking up the rest from reference TRBV11-1 and TRBJ2-1 gives the full variable domain: EAEVAQSPRYKITEKSQAVAFWCDPISGHATLYWYRQILGQGPELLVQFQDESVVDDSQLPKDRFSAERLKGVDSTLKIQPAELGDSAMYLCASSLRLPRDNEQFFGPGTRLTVL.

The CDR3, as DNA: TGCGCCAGCAGTCGCCCCGGCAGGGGGCAAGAGACCCAGTACTTC. Encoded protein: CASSRPGRGQETQYF. This chain links TRBV23-1 with TRBJ2-5, with 7 positions matching TRBD1. TRBV23-1 is given ORF status, its function remaining uncertain. The CDR3 has 15 amino acids. J gave up 2 bases and V 4 bases, and 7 bases lay outside the gene matches.

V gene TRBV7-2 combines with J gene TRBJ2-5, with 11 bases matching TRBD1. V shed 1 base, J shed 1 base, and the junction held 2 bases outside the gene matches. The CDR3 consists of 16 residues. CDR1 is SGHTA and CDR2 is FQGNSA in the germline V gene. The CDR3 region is CASSLVGTGGQETQYF. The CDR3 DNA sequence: TGTGCCAGCAGCTTAGTGGGGACAGGGGGCCAAGAGACCCAGTACTTC.

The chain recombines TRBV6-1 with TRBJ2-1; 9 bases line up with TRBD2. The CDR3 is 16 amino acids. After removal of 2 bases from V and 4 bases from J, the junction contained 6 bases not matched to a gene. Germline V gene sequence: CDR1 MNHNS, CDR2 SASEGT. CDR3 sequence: CASSEYGLAPYNEQFF. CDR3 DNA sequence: TGTGCCAGCAGTGAATACGGACTAGCGCCATACAATGAGCAGTTCTTC.

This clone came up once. CDR3 DNA: TGTGCCACCAGCAGACGGACAGGTGACTATGGCTACACCTTC. Protein product: CATSRRTGDYGYTF. The V gene is TRBV15, the J gene TRBJ1-2; 7 nucleotides match TRBD1. Germline CDR1 is LNHNV and CDR2 is YYDKDF (reference sequence). The V gene end was trimmed by 2 bases and the J gene end by 3 bases; junction bases not matched to a gene: 3. The CDR3 runs 14 residues.

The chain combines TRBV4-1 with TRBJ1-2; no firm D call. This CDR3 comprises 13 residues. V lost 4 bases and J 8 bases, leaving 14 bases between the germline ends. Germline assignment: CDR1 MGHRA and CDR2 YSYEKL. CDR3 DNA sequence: TGCGCCAGCAGCCGAGGGCCCCTGGGCGGCTACACCTTC. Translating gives CASSRGPLGGYTF.

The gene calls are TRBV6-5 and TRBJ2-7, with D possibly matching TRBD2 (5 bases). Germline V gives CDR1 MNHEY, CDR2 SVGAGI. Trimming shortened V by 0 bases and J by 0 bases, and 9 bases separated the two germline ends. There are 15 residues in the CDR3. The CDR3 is CASSYSRTASYEQYF. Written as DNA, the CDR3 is TGTGCCAGCAGTTACTCGAGGACTGCCTCCTACGAGCAGTACTTC.

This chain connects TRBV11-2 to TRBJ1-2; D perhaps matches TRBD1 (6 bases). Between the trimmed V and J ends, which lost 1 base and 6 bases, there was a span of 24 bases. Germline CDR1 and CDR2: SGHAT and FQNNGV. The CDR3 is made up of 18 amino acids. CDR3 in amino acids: CASSLGRGQIYNGDGYTF. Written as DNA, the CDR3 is TGTGCCAGCAGCTTAGGCCGAGGACAGATTTATAATGGGGATGGCTACACCTTC.

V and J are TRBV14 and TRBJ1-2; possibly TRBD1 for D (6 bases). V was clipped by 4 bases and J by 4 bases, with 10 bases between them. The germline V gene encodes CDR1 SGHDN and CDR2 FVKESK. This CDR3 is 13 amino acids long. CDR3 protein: CASSPGTTYGYTF. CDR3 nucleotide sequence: TGTGCCAGCAGCCCAGGGACAACCTATGGCTACACCTTC.

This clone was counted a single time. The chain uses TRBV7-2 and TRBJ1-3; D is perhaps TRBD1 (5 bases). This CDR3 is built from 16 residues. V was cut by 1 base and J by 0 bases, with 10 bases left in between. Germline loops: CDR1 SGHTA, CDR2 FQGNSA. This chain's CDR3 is CASSLVFRASGNTIYF. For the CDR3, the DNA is TGTGCCAGCAGCTTAGTTTTCAGGGCCTCTGGAAACACCATATATTTT.

CDR3: CASRVGGSETQYF. The CDR3 DNA sequence: TGTGCCAGCAGGGTGGGGGGGAGTGAGACCCAGTACTTC. The J gene is TRBJ2-5, the V gene TRBV4-2; 7 nucleotides match TRBD2. Germline CDR1 is LGHNA and CDR2 is YNFKEQ. The CDR3 is 13 residues long. Trimming took 6 bases from V and 5 from J; bases not matched to a gene: 6.

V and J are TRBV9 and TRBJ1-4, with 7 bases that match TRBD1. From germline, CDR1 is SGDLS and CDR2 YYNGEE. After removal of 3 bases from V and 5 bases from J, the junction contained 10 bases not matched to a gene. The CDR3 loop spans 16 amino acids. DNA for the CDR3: TGTGCCAGCAGCGCCAACACAGGGGCACCGAATGAAAAACTGTTTTTT. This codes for CASSANTGAPNEKLFF.

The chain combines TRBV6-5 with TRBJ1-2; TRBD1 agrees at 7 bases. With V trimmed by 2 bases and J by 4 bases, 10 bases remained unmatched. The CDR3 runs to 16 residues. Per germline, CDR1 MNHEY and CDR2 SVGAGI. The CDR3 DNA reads TGTGCCAGCAGTTACAGCGGGGGACAGCGACTCTATGGCTACACCTTC. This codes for CASSYSGGQRLYGYTF.